The clone carrying this T cell receptor beta chain occurred a few times. V lost 9 bases to trimming and J lost 2 bases, with 15 bases between them. The germline V gene has CDR1 MDHEN and CDR2 SYDVKM. This CDR3 is built from 14 residues. The data stem from a study of blood T cells in healthy people across ages. Primed by a sample-barcoded 5' primer and a J-beta primer mix, a second PCR proceeded for 7 to 11 cycles. TCRdb processed the 5' RACE reads anew with MiXCR; each CDR3 protein has one entry. Among about 1.6 million distinct CDR3 sequences listed, around 36% were seen once. Collection of about 9.4 milliliters of peripheral blood was performed for each donor.

The sequenced sample was blood. This chain connects TRBV28 to TRBJ2-3; D is uncertain. The clonotype was recovered from a woman aged 30 to 39 in good health. CDR3 region: CASVGTPITDTQYF. The CDR3 nucleotides are TGTGCCAGTGTGGGAACACCGATCACAGATACGCAGTATTTT.